One and the same sample provided the 3 T cell receptor beta chains below, sequenced in a study of blood T cell repertoires in COVID-19. The repertoire was sequenced with immunoSEQ multiplex PCR; TCRdb's copy has only in-frame clones and lacks some. The sample yields 150,000 to 190,000 clones, over 60% seen once. The sequenced sample was peripheral blood. The receptors derive from an elderly woman with acute or convalescent COVID-19.

V and J are TRBV19 and TRBJ1-1; D possibly corresponds to TRBD1 (5 bases). CDR3 length: 13 residues. CDR1 is LNHDA and CDR2 is SQIVND in the germline V gene (reference sequence). The V gene lost 6 bases and the J gene lost 5 bases, with 13 bases spanning the gap. The CDR3 spells CASSLGGGTEAFF. The CDR3 nucleotides read TGTGCCAGTAGCCTCGGGGGGGGTACTGAAGCTTTCTTT. The whole variable domain, remainder taken from reference TRBV19 and TRBJ1-1, is DGGITQSPKYLFRKEGQNVTLSCEQNLNHDAMYWYRQDPGQGLRLIYYSQIVNDFQKGDIAEGYSVSREKKESFPLTVTSAQKNPTAFYLCASSLGGGTEAFFGQGTRLTVV.

The rearrangement joins TRBV19 to TRBJ1-5, with TRBD1 matching over 7 bases. This CDR3 is built from 16 residues. V was pared by 4 bases and J by 5 bases, with 11 bases of the junction left unmatched. The germline gives CDR1 LNHDA, CDR2 SQIVND (reference sequence). This CDR3 is CASSTTGQTFHQPQHF. CDR3 sequence (DNA): TGTGCCAGTAGTACCACGGGACAGACATTTCATCAGCCCCAGCATTTT.

The chain employs TRBV3-1 (or the pseudogene TRBV3-2) and TRBJ1-6, with 7 bases aligning to TRBD1. There are 15 residues in the CDR3. CDR1 LGHDT and CDR2 YNNKEL come from the germline V gene (reference sequence). The V gene end was trimmed by 4 bases and the J gene end by 13 bases; junction bases not matched to a gene: 13. The CDR3 DNA sequence: TGTGCCAGCAGCCTCAGGACAGGTTCGGGTTCTCCCCTCCACTTT. This translates into CASSLRTGSGSPLHF.